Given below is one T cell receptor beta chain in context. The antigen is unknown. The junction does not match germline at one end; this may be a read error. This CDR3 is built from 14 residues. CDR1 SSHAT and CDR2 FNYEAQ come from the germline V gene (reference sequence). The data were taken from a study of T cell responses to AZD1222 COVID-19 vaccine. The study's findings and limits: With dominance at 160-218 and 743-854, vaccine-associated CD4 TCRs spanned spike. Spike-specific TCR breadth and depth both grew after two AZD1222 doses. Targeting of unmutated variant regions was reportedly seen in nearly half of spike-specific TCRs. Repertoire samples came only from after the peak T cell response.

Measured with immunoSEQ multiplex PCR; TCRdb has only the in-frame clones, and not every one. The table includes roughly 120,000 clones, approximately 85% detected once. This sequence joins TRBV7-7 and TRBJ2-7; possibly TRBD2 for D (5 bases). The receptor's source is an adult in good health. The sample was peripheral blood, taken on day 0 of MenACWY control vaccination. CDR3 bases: TGTGCTAGCAGCTTGGTTGAGGGAGACTACGAGCAGTACTTC. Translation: CASSLVEGDYEQYF.